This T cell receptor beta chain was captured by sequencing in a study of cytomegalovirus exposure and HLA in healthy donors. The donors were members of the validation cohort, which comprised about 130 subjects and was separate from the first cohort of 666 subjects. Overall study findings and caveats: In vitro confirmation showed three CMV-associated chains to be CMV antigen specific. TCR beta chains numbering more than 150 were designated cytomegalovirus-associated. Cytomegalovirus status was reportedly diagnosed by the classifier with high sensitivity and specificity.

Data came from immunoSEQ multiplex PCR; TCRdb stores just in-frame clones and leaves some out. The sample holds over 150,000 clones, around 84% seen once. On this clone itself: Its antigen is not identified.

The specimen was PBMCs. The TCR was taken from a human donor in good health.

CDR3 sequence (DNA): TGTGCCAGTATGACCGCGCGGCAATTTTCTAACTATGGCTACACCTTC. Residues: CASMTARQFSNYGYTF. The chain uses TRBV19 and TRBJ1-2, with D unclear. This CDR3 contains 16 residues. Between the trimmed V and J ends, which lost 7 bases and 0 bases, there was a span of 18 bases. Per the germline V gene, CDR1 is LNHDA and CDR2 is SQIVND (reference sequence).